This TCR beta chain was sequenced in a study of T cells after yellow fever vaccination. This clonotype has ten or more counts. 5'RACE template switching generated TCR cDNA, adding a universal primer site and UMIs. Each CDR3 protein is one row after TCRdb ran MiXCR on the 5' RACE reads. The data hold 150,000 to 200,000 distinct CDR3 sequences, with 9.5% to 11% observed a single time. This specimen consisted of CD8+ T cells sorted from PBMCs, obtained 15 days after the yellow fever booster vaccination. The TCR sequence derives from a man younger than 35 who received the YFV17D yellow fever vaccine.

The CDR3 nucleotides read TGCGCCAGCAGCCGGTGGGTAGTGACAGTCACCGGGGAGCTGTTTTTT. Its translation is CASSRWVVTVTGELFF. This chain uses TRBV4-1 with TRBJ2-2, with D possibly matching TRBD1 (5 bases). The ends were cut back, 4 bases at V and 4 bases at J, with 16 bases in the middle. There are 16 residues in the CDR3. Germline assignment: CDR1 MGHRA and CDR2 YSYEKL.